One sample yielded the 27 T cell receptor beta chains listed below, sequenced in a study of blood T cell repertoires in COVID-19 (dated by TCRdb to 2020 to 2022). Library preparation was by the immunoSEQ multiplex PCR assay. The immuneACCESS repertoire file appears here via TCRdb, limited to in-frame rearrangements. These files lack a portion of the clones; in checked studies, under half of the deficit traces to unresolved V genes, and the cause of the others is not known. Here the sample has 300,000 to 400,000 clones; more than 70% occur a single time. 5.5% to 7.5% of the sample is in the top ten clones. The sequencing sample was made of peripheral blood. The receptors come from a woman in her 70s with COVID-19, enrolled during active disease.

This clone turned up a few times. The CDR3 DNA follows: TGCGCCAGCAGCCAAGGGGAGACAGGGAACTACGAGCAGTACTTC. Its translation is CASSQGETGNYEQYF. This chain joins TRBV4-1 and TRBJ2-7, with TRBD1 identical over 7 bases. This CDR3 contains 15 residues. CDR1 is MGHRA and CDR2 is YSYEKL in the germline V gene. V gave up 1 base and J gave up 3 bases; unmatched junction bases: 6.

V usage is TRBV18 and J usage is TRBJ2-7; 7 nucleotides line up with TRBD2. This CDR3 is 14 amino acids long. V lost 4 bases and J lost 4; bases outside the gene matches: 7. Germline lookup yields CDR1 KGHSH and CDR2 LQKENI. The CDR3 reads CASSQSASGYEQYF. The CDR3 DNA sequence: TGTGCCAGCTCACAATCCGCTAGCGGATACGAGCAGTACTTC. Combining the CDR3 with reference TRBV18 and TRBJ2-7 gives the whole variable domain NAGVMQNPRHLVRRRGQEARLRCSPMKGHSHVYWYRQLPEEGLKFMVYLQKENIIDESGMPKERFSAEFPKEGPSILRIQQVVRGDSAAYFCASSQSASGYEQYFGPGTRLTVT.

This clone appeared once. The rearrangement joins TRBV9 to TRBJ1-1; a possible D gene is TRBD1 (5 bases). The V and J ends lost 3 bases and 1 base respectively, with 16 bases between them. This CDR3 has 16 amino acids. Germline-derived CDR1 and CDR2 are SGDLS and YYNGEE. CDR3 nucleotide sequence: TGTGCCAGCAGCGAGTTGACCGGGGGATCGAACACTGAAGCTTTCTTT. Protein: CASSELTGGSNTEAFF.

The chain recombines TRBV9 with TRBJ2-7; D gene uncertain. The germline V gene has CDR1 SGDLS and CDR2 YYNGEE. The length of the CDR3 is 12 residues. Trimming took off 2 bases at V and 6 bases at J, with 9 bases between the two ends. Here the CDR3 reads CASSVADGEQYF. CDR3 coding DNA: TGTGCCAGCAGCGTGGCTGATGGCGAGCAGTACTTC.

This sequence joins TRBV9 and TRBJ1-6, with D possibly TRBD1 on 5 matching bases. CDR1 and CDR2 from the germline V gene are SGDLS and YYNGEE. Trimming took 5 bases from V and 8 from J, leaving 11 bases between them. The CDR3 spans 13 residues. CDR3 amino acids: CASRGLGDSPLHF. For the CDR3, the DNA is TGTGCCAGCAGGGGATTAGGGGATTCACCCCTCCACTTT.

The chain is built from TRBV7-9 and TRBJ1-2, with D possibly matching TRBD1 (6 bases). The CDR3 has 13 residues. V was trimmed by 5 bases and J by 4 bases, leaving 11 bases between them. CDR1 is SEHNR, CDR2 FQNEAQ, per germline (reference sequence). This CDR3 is CASSQGTLYGYTF. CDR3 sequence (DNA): TGTGCCAGCAGCCAGGGGACACTCTATGGCTACACCTTC.

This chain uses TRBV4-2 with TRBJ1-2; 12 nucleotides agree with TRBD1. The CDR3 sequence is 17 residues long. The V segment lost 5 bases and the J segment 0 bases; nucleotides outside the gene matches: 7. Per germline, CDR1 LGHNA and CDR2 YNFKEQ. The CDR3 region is CASSSPGQGASNYGYTF. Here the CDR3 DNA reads TGTGCCAGCAGCTCCCCGGGACAGGGGGCCTCTAACTATGGCTACACCTTC.

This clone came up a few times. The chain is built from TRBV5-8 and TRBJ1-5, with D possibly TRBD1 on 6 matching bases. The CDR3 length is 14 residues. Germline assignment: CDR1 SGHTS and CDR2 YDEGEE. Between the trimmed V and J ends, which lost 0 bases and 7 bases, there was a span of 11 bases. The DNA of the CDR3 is TGTGCCAGCAGCTTGGTAACAGGGAGACAGCCCCAGCATTTT. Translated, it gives CASSLVTGRQPQHF.

CDR3 nucleotides: TGTGCCACTCGGCGGGATCGTACAGAGACCCAGTACTTC. Translating it yields CATRRDRTETQYF. The chain is built from TRBV19 and TRBJ2-5; possibly TRBD2 for D (6 bases). Trimming stripped 10 bases from V and 4 bases from J, with 16 bases between. The CDR3 consists of 13 residues. Germline loops: CDR1 LNHDA, CDR2 SQIVND (reference sequence).

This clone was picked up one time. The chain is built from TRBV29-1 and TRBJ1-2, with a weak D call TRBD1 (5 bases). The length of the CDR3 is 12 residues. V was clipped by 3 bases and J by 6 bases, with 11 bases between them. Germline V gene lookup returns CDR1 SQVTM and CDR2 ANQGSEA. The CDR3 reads CSVESGGNGYTF. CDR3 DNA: TGCAGCGTTGAGTCGGGGGGTAATGGCTACACCTTC. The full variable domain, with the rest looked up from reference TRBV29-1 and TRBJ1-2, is SAVISQKPSRDICQRGTSLTIQCQVDSQVTMMFWYRQQPGQSLTLIATANQGSEATYESGFVIDKFPISRPNLTFSTLTVSNMSPEDSSIYLCSVESGGNGYTFGSGTRLTVV.

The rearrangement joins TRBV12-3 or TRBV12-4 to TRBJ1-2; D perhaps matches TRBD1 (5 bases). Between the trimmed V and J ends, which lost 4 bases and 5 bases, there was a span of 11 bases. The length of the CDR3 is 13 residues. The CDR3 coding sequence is TGTGCCAGCAGTTGGGGGGAGTTTTATGGCTACACCTTC. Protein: CASSWGEFYGYTF.

The CDR3 here is CASSPGSRGGAVTQYF. In nucleotides, the CDR3 is TGTGCCAGCAGCCCAGGGAGCCGAGGGGGGGCCGTTACGCAGTATTTT. V gene TRBV6-6 combines with J gene TRBJ2-3; tentative D call: TRBD2 (7 bases). V was cut by 6 bases and J by 8 bases, with 24 bases left in between. This CDR3 is built from 16 residues. Germline CDR1 and CDR2: MNHNY and SVGAGI (reference sequence).

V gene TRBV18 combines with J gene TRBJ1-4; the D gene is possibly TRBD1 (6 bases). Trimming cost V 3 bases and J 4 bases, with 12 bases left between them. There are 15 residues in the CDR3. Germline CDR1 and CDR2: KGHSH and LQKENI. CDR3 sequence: CASSPDSQFNEKLFF. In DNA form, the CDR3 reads TGTGCCAGCTCACCGGACAGCCAGTTTAATGAAAAACTGTTTTTT.

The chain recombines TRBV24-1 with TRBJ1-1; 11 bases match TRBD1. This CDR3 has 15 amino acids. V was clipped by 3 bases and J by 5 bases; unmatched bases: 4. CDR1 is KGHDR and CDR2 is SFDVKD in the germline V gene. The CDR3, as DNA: TGTGCCACCAGTGATCGGACAGGGGGCAGGACTGAAGCTTTCTTT. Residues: CATSDRTGGRTEAFF.

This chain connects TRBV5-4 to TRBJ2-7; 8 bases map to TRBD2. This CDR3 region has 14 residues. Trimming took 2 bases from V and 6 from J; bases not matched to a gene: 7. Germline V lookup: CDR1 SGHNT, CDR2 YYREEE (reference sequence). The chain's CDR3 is CASSFGAGAVEQYF. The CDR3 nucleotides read TGTGCCAGCAGCTTTGGAGCGGGGGCTGTCGAGCAGTACTTC.

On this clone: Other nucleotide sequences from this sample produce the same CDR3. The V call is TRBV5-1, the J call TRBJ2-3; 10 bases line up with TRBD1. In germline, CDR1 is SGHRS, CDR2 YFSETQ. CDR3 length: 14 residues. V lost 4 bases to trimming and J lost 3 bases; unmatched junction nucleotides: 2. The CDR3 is CASSTGQGTDTQYF. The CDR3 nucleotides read TGCGCCAGCAGCACGGGACAGGGGACAGATACGCAGTATTTT.

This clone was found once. The CDR3 sequence is CASSQVNRGGTEAFF. The DNA for the CDR3 is TGCGCCAGCAGCCAAGTAAACAGGGGTGGCACTGAAGCTTTCTTT. V and J are TRBV4-1 and TRBJ1-1, with 7 bases that match TRBD1. V lost 1 base and J lost 4; bases outside the gene matches: 6. This CDR3 is built from 15 residues. Looked up from germline, CDR1 is MGHRA and CDR2 is YSYEKL.

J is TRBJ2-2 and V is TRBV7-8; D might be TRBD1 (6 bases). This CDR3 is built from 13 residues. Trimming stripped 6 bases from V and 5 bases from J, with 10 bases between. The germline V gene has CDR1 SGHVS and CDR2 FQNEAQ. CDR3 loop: CASRARGTGELFF. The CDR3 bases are TGTGCCAGCAGGGCTAGGGGGACCGGGGAGCTGTTTTTT.

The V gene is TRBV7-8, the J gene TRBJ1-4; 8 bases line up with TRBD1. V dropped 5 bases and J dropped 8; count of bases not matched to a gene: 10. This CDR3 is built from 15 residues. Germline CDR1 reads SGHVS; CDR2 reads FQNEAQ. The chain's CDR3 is CASSRDRGGYEKLFF. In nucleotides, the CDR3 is TGTGCCAGCAGCCGAGACAGGGGTGGATACGAAAAACTGTTTTTT.

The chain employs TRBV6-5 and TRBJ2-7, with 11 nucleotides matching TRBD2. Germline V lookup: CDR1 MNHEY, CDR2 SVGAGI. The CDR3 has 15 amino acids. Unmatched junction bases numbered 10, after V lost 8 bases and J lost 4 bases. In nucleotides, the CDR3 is TGTGCCAGCGGGCCTTTGACTAGCGGGGTATACGAGCAGTACTTC. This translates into CASGPLTSGVYEQYF.

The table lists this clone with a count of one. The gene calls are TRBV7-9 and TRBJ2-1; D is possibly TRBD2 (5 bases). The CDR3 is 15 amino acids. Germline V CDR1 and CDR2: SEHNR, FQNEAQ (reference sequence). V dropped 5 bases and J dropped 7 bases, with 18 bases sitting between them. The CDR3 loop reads CASSPLLGSGNEQFF. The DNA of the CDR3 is TGTGCCAGCAGCCCCTTATTGGGGAGCGGAAATGAGCAGTTCTTC.

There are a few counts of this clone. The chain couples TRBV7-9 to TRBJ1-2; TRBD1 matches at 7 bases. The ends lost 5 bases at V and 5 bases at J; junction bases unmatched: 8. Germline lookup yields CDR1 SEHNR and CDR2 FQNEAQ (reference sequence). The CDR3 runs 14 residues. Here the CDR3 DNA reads TGTGCCAGCAGCGCGATGACAGGGATGTATGGCTACACCTTC. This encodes CASSAMTGMYGYTF.

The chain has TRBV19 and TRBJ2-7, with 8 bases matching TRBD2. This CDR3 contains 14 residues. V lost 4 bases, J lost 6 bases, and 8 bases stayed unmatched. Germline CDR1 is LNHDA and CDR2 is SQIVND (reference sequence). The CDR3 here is CASSTRGGQGEQYF. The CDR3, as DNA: TGTGCCAGTAGTACCCGGGGGGGGCAGGGCGAGCAGTACTTC.

The CDR3 region has the DNA TGTGCCAGCAGCTTGCCCGGACAGGGCTTCACCGGGGAGCTGTTTTTT. Protein: CASSLPGQGFTGELFF. The V gene is TRBV7-9, the J gene TRBJ2-2; 8 bases are shared with TRBD1. From germline, CDR1 is SEHNR and CDR2 FQNEAQ (reference sequence). J lost 4 bases, V lost 3 bases, and 7 bases had no gene match. The CDR3 spans 16 residues.

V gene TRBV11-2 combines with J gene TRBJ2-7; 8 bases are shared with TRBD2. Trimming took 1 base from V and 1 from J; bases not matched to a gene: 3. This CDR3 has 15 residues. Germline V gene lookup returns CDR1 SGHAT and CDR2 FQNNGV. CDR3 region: CASSLAGGHSYEQYF. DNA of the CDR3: TGTGCCAGCAGCTTAGCGGGGGGGCATTCCTACGAGCAGTACTTC.

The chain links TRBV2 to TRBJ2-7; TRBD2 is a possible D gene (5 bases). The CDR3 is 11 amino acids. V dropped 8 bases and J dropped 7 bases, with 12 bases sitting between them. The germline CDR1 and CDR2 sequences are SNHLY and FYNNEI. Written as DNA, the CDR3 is TGTGCCAGCGCGGGCCCCCGGGAGCAGTACTTC. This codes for CASAGPREQYF.

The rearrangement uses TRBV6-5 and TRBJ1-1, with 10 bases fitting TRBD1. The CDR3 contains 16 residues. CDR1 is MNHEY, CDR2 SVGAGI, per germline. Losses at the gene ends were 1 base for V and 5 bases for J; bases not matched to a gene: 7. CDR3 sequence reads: CASSYFRTGGVTEAFF. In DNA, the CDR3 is TGTGCCAGCAGTTACTTCCGGACAGGGGGTGTGACTGAAGCTTTCTTT.